This TCR beta chain derives from a study of blood T cell repertoires in COVID-19. Looking at the study overall: COVID-19 samples from acute and convalescent phases originated in the United States, Italy and Spain. T cells, B-cell-depleted T cells, or PBMCs provided the cDNA or gDNA that served as material.

Original methodology: From reference gene primer amplification, estimates of nucleated cell counts were derived. Assay: immunoSEQ multiplex PCR; the TCRdb copy retains only in-frame clones and omits some. V, J and clone size are those of that table, while D and trimming were read from the DNA. The top ten clones hold 1.7% of a sample with around 100,000 clones, about 86% of them seen once. Sequencing was performed on peripheral blood. This receptor was taken from an elderly man with acute or convalescent COVID-19.

The CDR3 is CASSRASAETQYF. In DNA form, the CDR3 reads TGTGCCAGTAGTAGAGCCAGCGCGGAGACCCAGTACTTC. The chain links TRBV19 to TRBJ2-5; D ambiguous. CDR1 is LNHDA, CDR2 SQIVND, per germline (reference sequence). The CDR3 is made up of 13 amino acids. With 4 bases removed from V and 5 bases from J, the gap between germline ends came to 11 bases.